The 30 T cell receptor beta chains given below trace back to one sample, sequenced in a study of T cells in Graves' hyperthyroidism and ophthalmopathy. TCR beta CDR3 region amplification was performed from RNA transcripts. HTBI primers were used for first-round RT-PCR of the TCR CDR3. In TCRdb, the multiplex PCR reads were re-called with MiXCR into one record per CDR3 protein. The sample holds 500,000 to 600,000 distinct CDR3 sequences, 15% to 20% seen once. Sequences were obtained from blood. The receptors stem from a man between 35 and 55 years old with Graves' ophthalmopathy.

The chain combines TRBV7-2 with TRBJ2-2; perhaps TRBD1 as D (6 bases). Germline lookup yields CDR1 SGHTA and CDR2 FQGNSA. Deletions cut 2 bases from V and 0 bases from J, with 13 bases between. CDR3 length: 17 amino acids. The CDR3 is CASSLMGAVANTGELFF. As DNA, the CDR3 is TGTGCCAGCAGCTTAATGGGGGCGGTTGCGAACACCGGGGAGCTGTTTTTT.

V is TRBV7-9 and J is TRBJ2-7; D call uncertain. The ends were cut back, 6 bases at V and 5 bases at J, with 23 bases in the middle. The CDR3 runs 16 residues. Looked up from germline, CDR1 is SEHNR and CDR2 is FQNEAQ (reference sequence). The CDR3 DNA follows: TGTGCCAGCAGATTACACACCTCACATGGGTGGAACGAGCAGTACTTC. Translating it yields CASRLHTSHGWNEQYF.

This clonotype was detected ten times or more. The rearrangement joins TRBV3-1 to TRBJ1-5, with TRBD1 identical over 7 bases. This CDR3 comprises 13 residues. Trimming took 5 bases from V and 4 from J; bases not matched to a gene: 2. Germline values: CDR1 LGHDT, CDR2 YNNKEL (reference sequence). As DNA, the CDR3 is TGTGCCAGCAGCAGCAGGGGGAATCAGCCCCAGCATTTT. As protein: CASSSRGNQPQHF.

This clonotype has at least ten counts. This chain connects TRBV28 to TRBJ2-5; 9 bases agree with TRBD1. Per germline, CDR1 MDHEN and CDR2 SYDVKM. Trimming at V came to 5 bases and at J to 4 bases, leaving 11 bases not matched to a gene. This CDR3 has 16 amino acids. CDR3 sequence reads: CASSKPPGQGRETQYF. The CDR3 coding sequence is TGTGCCAGCAGTAAACCTCCGGGACAGGGAAGAGAGACCCAGTACTTC.

This chain joins TRBV18 and TRBJ2-5; weak D call: TRBD1 (6 bases). Per the germline V gene, CDR1 is KGHSH and CDR2 is LQKENI. CDR3 length: 16 residues. V gave up 2 bases and J gave up 5 bases, with 18 bases separating them. CDR3 loop: CASSPGGAGPFETQYF. CDR3 DNA sequence: TGTGCCAGCTCACCAGGGGGCGCGGGTCCCTTTGAGACCCAGTACTTC.

V gene TRBV12-3 or TRBV12-4 combines with J gene TRBJ2-7, with TRBD2 matching 12 bases. V shed 3 bases, J shed 0 bases, and the junction held 12 bases outside the gene matches. The CDR3 loop spans 19 amino acids. This chain's CDR3 is CASSFRARLAGVSSYEQYF. In DNA form, the CDR3 reads TGTGCCAGCAGTTTTCGAGCGAGACTAGCGGGGGTTAGCTCCTACGAGCAGTACTTC.

The V gene is TRBV5-1, the J gene TRBJ1-1, with 7 bases fitting TRBD1. V shed 0 bases and J 6 bases; nucleotides not matched to a gene: 2. The CDR3 runs to 13 residues. CDR1 is SGHRS, CDR2 YFSETQ, per germline. CDR3 residues: CASSLARGAEAFF. In DNA form, the CDR3 reads TGCGCCAGCAGCTTGGCCAGGGGGGCTGAAGCTTTCTTT.

The chain is built from TRBV7-6 and TRBJ1-4; 10 positions match TRBD1. V shed 4 bases and J 8 bases; nucleotides not matched to a gene: 10. Germline CDR1 is SGHVS and CDR2 is FNYEAQ. The CDR3 runs to 16 residues. CDR3 region: CASSSSPGQGREKLFF. The CDR3 coding sequence is TGTGCCAGCAGCTCAAGTCCGGGACAGGGGCGAGAAAAACTGTTTTTT.

This clonotype turned up a few times. This rearrangement joins TRBV30 to TRBJ1-3; no clear D. This CDR3 contains 15 residues. The V and J ends lost 3 bases and 0 bases respectively, with 12 bases between them. Germline V lookup: CDR1 GTSNPN, CDR2 SVGIG (reference sequence). CDR3 protein: CAWRARGFSGNTIYF. The CDR3 DNA is TGTGCCTGGAGAGCCCGGGGATTCTCTGGAAACACCATATATTTT.

This chain connects TRBV20-1 to TRBJ2-3, with TRBD1 as a possible D gene (5 bases). This CDR3 region has 13 residues. Trimming took off 8 bases at V and 0 bases at J, with 12 bases between the two ends. The germline CDR1 and CDR2 sequences are DFQATT and SNEGSKA (reference sequence). The CDR3 DNA reads as TGCAGTCTCGACAGAGCTAGCACAGATACGCAGTATTTT. Its translation: CSLDRASTDTQYF.

This clonotype appeared many times. This chain uses TRBV6-2 or TRBV6-3 with TRBJ2-2, with 12 bases that match TRBD2. This CDR3 has 18 residues. Trimming took 8 bases from V and 4 from J; bases not matched to a gene: 14. The germline CDR1 and CDR2 sequences are MNHEY and SVGEGT. The CDR3 nucleotides read TGTGCCAGCGCCGGCTGGCTAGCGGGAGGGCCTGGCACCGGGGAGCTGTTTTTT. Translated, it gives CASAGWLAGGPGTGELFF.

The gene calls are TRBV5-1 and TRBJ2-1; D might be TRBD1 or TRBD2, each matching 5 bases. Trimming removed 9 bases at V and 9 bases at J, with 19 bases between. Looked up from germline, CDR1 is SGHRS and CDR2 is YFSETQ. The CDR3 has 13 amino acids. CDR3 residues: CAITPGSGGEQFF. Here the CDR3 DNA reads TGCGCCATTACGCCTGGGAGTGGGGGTGAGCAGTTCTTC. The whole variable domain, remainder taken from reference TRBV5-1 and TRBJ2-1, is KAGVTQTPRYLIKTRGQQVTLSCSPISGHRSVSWYQQTPGQGLQFLFEYFSETQRNKGNFPGRFSGRQFSNSRSEMNVSTLELGDSALYLCAITPGSGGEQFFGPGTRLTVL.

The chain carries TRBV7-3 and TRBJ2-5, with D tentatively TRBD2 (7 bases). In germline, CDR1 is SGHTA, CDR2 FQGTGA. The V and J ends lost 5 bases and 5 bases respectively, with 18 bases between them. This CDR3 has 15 amino acids. The CDR3 nucleotides are TGTGCCAGCAGCCCCGAGGGGGGGTGGTCGGAGACCCAGTACTTC. It codes for CASSPEGGWSETQYF.

The V call is TRBV27, the J call TRBJ2-1; a weak D match, TRBD2 (5 bases). The CDR3 runs 16 residues. The germline V gene has CDR1 MNHEY and CDR2 SMNVEV (reference sequence). The V and J ends lost 6 bases and 0 bases respectively, with 15 bases between them. This CDR3 reads CASRTNRPSSYNEQFF. Here the CDR3 DNA reads TGTGCCAGCAGGACTAATAGACCGAGCTCCTACAATGAGCAGTTCTTC.

This sequence joins TRBV29-1 and TRBJ2-7; 7 positions match TRBD2. The V segment lost 0 bases and the J segment 6 bases; nucleotides outside the gene matches: 14. Per the germline V gene, CDR1 is SQVTM and CDR2 is ANQGSEA. The CDR3 sequence is 16 residues long. The CDR3 is CSVEDHQRERAAEQYF. DNA of the CDR3: TGCAGCGTTGAAGATCATCAGCGGGAAAGGGCGGCCGAGCAGTACTTC.

The chain links TRBV6-1 to TRBJ2-7, with D possibly matching TRBD2 (5 bases). The germline gives CDR1 MNHNS, CDR2 SASEGT. This CDR3 has 15 residues. V lost 0 bases and J 0 bases, leaving 9 bases between the germline ends. The CDR3 protein is CASSEAEGASYEQYF. The CDR3 nucleotides are TGTGCCAGCAGTGAAGCTGAGGGAGCCTCCTACGAGCAGTACTTC.

This clonotype was counted a few times. The chain employs TRBV6-1 and TRBJ1-2, with 12 nucleotides matching TRBD1. Germline V gene data show CDR1 as MNHNS and CDR2 as SASEGT. The CDR3 is 14 residues long. The V and J ends lost 6 bases and 4 bases, in that order; junction bases with no gene match: 3. The CDR3 spells CASRGTGGIYGYTF. DNA for the CDR3: TGTGCCAGCAGGGGGACAGGGGGCATCTATGGCTACACCTTC.

The rearrangement joins TRBV7-9 to TRBJ2-7; D tentatively reads TRBD1 or TRBD2 (5 bases each). Trimming removed 7 bases from V and 2 bases from J, with 15 bases in between. There are 14 residues in the CDR3. Germline-derived CDR1 and CDR2 are SEHNR and FQNEAQ (reference sequence). CDR3 nucleotide sequence: TGTGCCAGCAACAACCGGGACCGACCCTACGAGCAGTACTTC. Its translation: CASNNRDRPYEQYF. Full variable domain (outside the CDR3, taken from reference TRBV7-9 and TRBJ2-7): DTGVSQNPRHKITKRGQNVTFRCDPISEHNRLYWYRQTLGQGPEFLTYFQNEAQLEKSRLLSDRFSAERPKGSFSTLEIQRTEQGDSAMYLCASNNRDRPYEQYFGPGTRLTVT.

This clonotype was recorded a few times. The genes are TRBV6-2 or TRBV6-3 and TRBJ2-2; 8 bases match TRBD1. After removal of 5 bases from V and 4 bases from J, the junction contained 6 bases not matched to a gene. The CDR3 sequence is 15 residues long. Germline V gene lookup returns CDR1 MNHEY and CDR2 SVGEGT. The CDR3 region is CASSGRTGSTGELFF. CDR3 bases: TGTGCCAGCAGTGGTCGGACAGGGAGCACCGGGGAGCTGTTTTTT.

Here the CDR3 DNA reads TGTGCCAGCAGTCGAACGAGGGGAGGAAGCGGCGGGGAGCAGTACTTC. It codes for CASSRTRGGSGGEQYF. The genes are TRBV6-1 and TRBJ2-7; possible D gene TRBD2, 6 bases. The CDR3 has 16 amino acids. Trimming took 5 bases from V and 7 from J, leaving 24 bases between them. Germline V gives CDR1 MNHNS, CDR2 SASEGT.

The chain employs TRBV7-2 and TRBJ2-7; D is undetermined. CDR1 and CDR2 from the germline V gene are SGHTA and FQGNSA. This CDR3 region has 14 residues. V dropped 5 bases and J dropped 2 bases, with 13 bases sitting between them. As DNA, the CDR3 is TGTGCCAGCAGCACAGTGGGAAGGCCCTACGAGCAGTACTTC. Protein: CASSTVGRPYEQYF. The full variable domain, in which reference TRBV7-2 and TRBJ2-7 provide the parts outside the CDR3, is GAGVSQSPSNKVTEKGKDVELRCDPISGHTALYWYRQSLGQGLEFLIYFQGNSAPDKSGLPSDRFSAERTGGSVSTLTIQRTQQEDSAVYLCASSTVGRPYEQYFGPGTRLTVT.

Of note for this clonotype: Being one base from a much bigger clone, this may be a read error. The CDR3 DNA reads TGTGCCAGTTCCGGGACAGGGATTCTCGGGGAGCTGTTTTTT. Its translation is CASSGTGILGELFF. This chain uses TRBV7-2 with TRBJ2-2, with 9 bases aligning to TRBD1. This CDR3 region has 14 residues. Trimming at V came to 9 bases and at J to 7 bases, leaving 9 bases not matched to a gene. Germline loops: CDR1 SGHTA, CDR2 FQGNSA.

The chain has TRBV27 and TRBJ2-7; 9 bases map to TRBD1. V lost 0 bases, J lost 3 bases, and 9 bases stayed unmatched. CDR3 length equals 17 residues. In germline, CDR1 is MNHEY, CDR2 SMNVEV (reference sequence). DNA for the CDR3: TGTGCCAGCAGTTTATCCCTACCGGGACAGGGATTCTACGAGCAGTACTTC. Amino acids: CASSLSLPGQGFYEQYF.

About this clonotype itself: A read error may be the cause here, since a much bigger clone is one base away. The chain uses TRBV7-2 and TRBJ2-1, with 10 nucleotides matching TRBD1. CDR1 and CDR2 (germline): SGHTA, FQGNSA. This CDR3 has 13 amino acids. In nucleotides, the CDR3 is TGTGCCAGCAGTCGACAGGGGGCCCTGGAGCAGTCCTTC. Protein product: CASSRQGALEQSF.

This sequence joins TRBV10-1 and TRBJ2-3, with D possibly TRBD2 on 5 matching bases. V shed 7 bases and J shed 2 bases, with 19 bases lying between them. Germline V lookup: CDR1 WNHNN, CDR2 SYGVQD (reference sequence). CDR3 length equals 16 residues. CDR3 in amino acids: CASTPRVVRTTDTQYF. Here the CDR3 DNA reads TGCGCCAGCACCCCGAGGGTGGTCCGTACCACAGATACGCAGTATTTT.

The rearrangement links TRBV29-1 to TRBJ2-7; 7 nucleotides line up with TRBD1. The CDR3 totals 12 residues. Germline values: CDR1 SQVTM, CDR2 ANQGSEA. Trimming took 7 bases from V and 7 from J; bases not matched to a gene: 10. The CDR3 is CSGPTGDKEQYF. CDR3 in DNA: TGCAGCGGACCTACAGGGGATAAAGAGCAGTACTTC.

This clonotype was counted a few times. V gene TRBV10-3 combines with J gene TRBJ2-2, with 10 nucleotides matching TRBD1. V shed 7 bases, J shed 6 bases, and the junction held 2 bases outside the gene matches. CDR3 length equals 13 residues. Germline CDR1 ENHRY, CDR2 SYGVKD. CDR3 residues: CAIKGQGSGELFF. CDR3 DNA sequence: TGTGCCATCAAGGGACAGGGGTCCGGGGAGCTGTTTTTT.

The V and J genes are TRBV15 and TRBJ2-4, with 8 bases aligning to TRBD1. Trimming removed 0 bases from V and 3 bases from J; junction bases left unmatched: 7. This CDR3 has 17 residues. The germline gives CDR1 LNHNV, CDR2 YYDKDF (reference sequence). The CDR3 nucleotides read TGTGCCACCAGCAGAGACAGGGGGCAGAAGGGCAAAAACATTCAGTACTTC. It specifies CATSRDRGQKGKNIQYF.

The chain has TRBV19 and TRBJ2-1; D is ambiguous. Germline-derived CDR1 and CDR2 are LNHDA and SQIVND (reference sequence). The CDR3 extends over 14 amino acids. V lost 3 bases, J lost 8 bases, and 14 bases lay in between. Written as DNA, the CDR3 is TGTGCCAGTAGTATCCCCAGTCAGTGGTATGAGCAGTTCTTC. Encoded protein: CASSIPSQWYEQFF.

At least ten counts were recorded for this clonotype. The V call is TRBV13, the J call TRBJ2-1; no reliable D call. The V end was cut by 5 bases, the J end by 0 bases, with 11 bases between. The CDR3 is made up of 15 amino acids. The V gene's germline CDR1 is PRHDT and CDR2 FYEKMQ (reference sequence). CDR3 protein: CASSRLDSSYNEQFF. The CDR3 DNA follows: TGTGCCAGCAGCCGTCTAGATAGCTCCTACAATGAGCAGTTCTTC. The variable domain in full, completed from reference TRBV13 and TRBJ2-1, reads AAGVIQSPRHLIKEKRETATLKCYPIPRHDTVYWYQQGPGQDPQFLISFYEKMQSDKGSIPDRFSAQQFSDYHSELNMSSLELGDSALYFCASSRLDSSYNEQFFGPGTRLTVL.